This is a list of T cell receptor beta chains from one sample in a study of beta chain features in type 1 diabetes. Only in-frame clones appear in the TCRdb table, and some are missing; sequencing was by immunoSEQ multiplex PCR. The table has about 290,000 clones, under 8.5% seen once. The sequenced material came from central memory CD4+ T cells from blood. The origin of the receptors is a woman between 18 and 30 years old in good health. CDR3s include the opening cysteine and the closing phenylalanine or tryptophan. The D gene is left open where the match is weak. Expanded clones are given a class, and other clones once, few, many or no size at all.

J: TRBJ1-1; size: .; V: TRBV18; D: .; CDR3: CASSEGQPLNMNTEAFF; DNA: TGTGCCAGCTCCGAAGGACAGCCCCTTAATATGAACACTGAAGCTTTCTTT
J: TRBJ2-1; size: few; V: TRBV27; D: .; CDR3: CASSSGRGLTYNEQFF; DNA: TGTGCCAGCAGTTCCGGGAGGGGGCTTACCTACAATGAGCAGTTCTTC
J: TRBJ2-1; size: .; V: TRBV7-2; D: .; CDR3: CASTLGVSYNEQFF; DNA: TGTGCCAGTACCCTTGGTGTTTCCTACAATGAGCAGTTCTTC
J: TRBJ1-6; size: few; V: TRBV9; D: .; CDR3: CASSVVPNPGRNSPLHF; DNA: TGTGCCAGCAGCGTAGTACCCAACCCTGGAAGAAATTCACCCCTCCACTTT
J: TRBJ1-2; size: many; V: TRBV7-2; D: TRBD1; CDR3: CASKGGLGDYGYTF; DNA: TGTGCCAGCAAAGGGGGCCTTGGGGACTATGGCTACACCTTC
J: TRBJ2-1; size: .; V: TRBV29-1; D: TRBD2; CDR3: CSVGTSGWNEQFF; DNA: TGCAGCGTTGGGACTAGCGGGTGGAATGAGCAGTTCTTC
J: TRBJ1-5; size: few; V: TRBV28; D: TRBD1; CDR3: CASSFGGATGENQPQHF; DNA: TGTGCCAGCAGTTTCGGGGGAGCGACAGGGGAAAATCAGCCCCAGCATTTT
J: TRBJ1-1; size: few; V: TRBV7-6; D: .; CDR3: CASSLQGWDTEAFF; DNA: TGTGCCAGCAGCTTGCAGGGATGGGACACTGAAGCTTTCTTT
J: TRBJ2-1; size: .; V: TRBV11-2; D: TRBD2; CDR3: CASSLDWGLAGRGEQFF; DNA: TGTGCCAGCAGCTTAGATTGGGGACTAGCGGGGCGGGGTGAGCAGTTCTTC
J: TRBJ1-2; size: .; V: TRBV11-2; D: TRBD1; CDR3: CASSLGVQGYGYTF; DNA: TGTGCCAGCAGCTTAGGGGTACAGGGGTATGGCTACACCTTC
J: TRBJ2-1; size: many; V: TRBV7-9; D: TRBD1; CDR3: CASSFTGVYNEQFF; DNA: TGTGCCAGCAGCTTTACAGGGGTATACAATGAGCAGTTCTTC
J: TRBJ2-5; size: few; V: TRBV5-1; D: .; CDR3: CASSSGGHQETQYF; DNA: TGCGCCAGCAGCTCCGGGGGCCACCAAGAGACCCAGTACTTC
J: TRBJ1-5; size: few; V: TRBV4-3; D: TRBD1; CDR3: CASSQVGQGHQPQHF; DNA: TGCGCCAGCAGCCAAGTGGGACAGGGGCATCAGCCCCAGCATTTT
J: TRBJ2-3; size: .; V: TRBV7-7; D: .; CDR3: CASSHSGPTDTQYF; DNA: TGTGCCAGCAGCCACAGCGGACCCACAGATACGCAGTATTTT
J: TRBJ1-1; size: few; V: TRBV7-3; D: .; CDR3: CASSLNGKNTEAFF; DNA: TGTGCCAGCAGCTTAAATGGGAAGAACACTGAAGCTTTCTTT
J: TRBJ1-3; size: few; V: TRBV18; D: .; CDR3: CASSPIGVASGNTIYF; DNA: TGTGCCAGCTCACCAATAGGGGTAGCGTCTGGAAACACCATATATTTT
J: TRBJ2-1; size: few; V: TRBV9; D: TRBD2; CDR3: CASSLTLAGGHNEQFF; DNA: TGTGCCAGCAGCTTGACTCTAGCGGGAGGTCACAATGAGCAGTTCTTC
J: TRBJ2-5; size: many; V: TRBV28; D: .; CDR3: CASRTEETQYF; DNA: TGTGCCAGCCGGACAGAAGAGACCCAGTACTTC
J: TRBJ1-1; size: few; V: TRBV4-2; D: .; CDR3: CASSQDTGAGTEAFF; DNA: TGTGCCAGCAGCCAAGACACGGGTGCGGGGACTGAAGCTTTCTTT
J: TRBJ2-5; size: .; V: TRBV5-6; D: .; CDR3: CASSPLGTKETQYF; DNA: TGTGCCAGCAGCCCCCTAGGGACCAAGGAGACCCAGTACTTC
J: TRBJ2-7; size: .; V: TRBV7-2; D: TRBD1; CDR3: CASSSKTGGNEQYF; DNA: TGTGCCAGCAGCTCAAAAACAGGGGGAAACGAGCAGTACTTC
J: TRBJ2-2; size: few; V: TRBV6-4; D: .; CDR3: CASSRGTGSGELFF; DNA: TGTGCCAGCAGTAGAGGGACGGGCTCCGGGGAGCTGTTTTTT
J: TRBJ2-1; size: .; V: TRBV5-4; D: .; CDR3: CASSSLQAGGHSSYNEQFF; DNA: TGTGCCAGCAGCTCCCTCCAGGCCGGGGGGCATAGCTCCTACAATGAGCAGTTCTTC
J: TRBJ2-2; size: few; V: TRBV25-1; D: TRBD1; CDR3: CASPRGNRQGPNTGELFF; DNA: TGTGCCAGCCCCCGTGGAAACCGACAGGGACCGAACACCGGGGAGCTGTTTTTT
J: TRBJ2-7; size: once; V: TRBV11-2; D: .; CDR3: CASSSAGSSYEQYF; DNA: TGTGCCAGCAGCTCGGCAGGGAGCTCCTACGAGCAGTACTTC
J: TRBJ2-1; size: .; V: TRBV4-3; D: .; CDR3: CASSQVEGGGWYNEQFF; DNA: TGCGCCAGCAGCCAAGTGGAGGGAGGAGGGTGGTACAATGAGCAGTTCTTC
J: TRBJ2-3; size: many; V: TRBV29-1; D: TRBD2; CDR3: CSVGTSGSDTQYF; DNA: TGCAGCGTTGGGACTAGCGGTTCAGATACGCAGTATTTT
J: TRBJ2-3; size: .; V: TRBV7-9; D: .; CDR3: CASSLAQAGRGDTQYF; DNA: TGTGCCAGCAGCTTAGCGCAAGCGGGCCGGGGGGATACGCAGTATTTT
J: TRBJ2-3; size: few; V: TRBV6-5; D: .; CDR3: CASRRTASTDTQYF; DNA: TGTGCCAGCAGACGGACAGCAAGCACAGATACGCAGTATTTT
J: TRBJ2-4; size: few; V: TRBV7-2; D: .; CDR3: CASSLSQGKTFSQYF; DNA: TGTGCCAGCAGCTTGTCACAGGGAAAGACTTTTTCACAGTACTTC
J: TRBJ2-1; size: few; V: TRBV7-3; D: .; CDR3: CASSPSGGPSEQFF; DNA: TGTGCCAGCAGCCCGTCCGGGGGGCCGAGTGAGCAGTTCTTC
J: TRBJ2-7; size: many; V: TRBV9; D: .; CDR3: CASSVAARAYEQYF; DNA: TGTGCCAGCAGCGTAGCGGCTAGAGCCTACGAGCAGTACTTC
J: TRBJ2-5; size: few; V: TRBV7-3; D: TRBD1; CDR3: CASSSTGRQETQYF; DNA: TGTGCCAGCAGCTCGACAGGGAGACAAGAGACCCAGTACTTC
J: TRBJ2-7; size: .; V: TRBV10-3; D: .; CDR3: CAISDESSYEQYF; DNA: TGTGCCATCTCCGATGAGAGCTCCTACGAGCAGTACTTC
J: TRBJ1-4; size: .; V: TRBV30; D: TRBD1; CDR3: CAWSVAGGRKLFF; DNA: TGTGCCTGGAGTGTGGCAGGGGGTCGAAAACTGTTTTTT
J: TRBJ2-3; size: many; V: TRBV6-5; D: TRBD2; CDR3: CASSYGASGADTQYF; DNA: TGTGCCAGCAGTTACGGTGCTAGCGGGGCAGATACGCAGTATTTT